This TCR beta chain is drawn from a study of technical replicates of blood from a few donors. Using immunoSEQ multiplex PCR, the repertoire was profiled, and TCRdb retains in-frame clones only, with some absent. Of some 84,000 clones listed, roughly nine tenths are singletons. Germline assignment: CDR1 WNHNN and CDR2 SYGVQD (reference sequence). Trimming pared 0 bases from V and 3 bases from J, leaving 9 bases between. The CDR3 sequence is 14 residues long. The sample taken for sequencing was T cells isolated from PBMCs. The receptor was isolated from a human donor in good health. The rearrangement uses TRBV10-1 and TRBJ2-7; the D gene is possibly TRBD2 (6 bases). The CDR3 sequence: CASSESPGLYEQYF. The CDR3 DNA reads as TGCGCCAGCAGTGAGTCCCCGGGACTCTACGAGCAGTACTTC.